A single T cell receptor (beta chain) is shown here with its context. Original data processing: Amplification of reference gene primers was used by the study to estimate nucleated cell counts. Clones were sequenced by immunoSEQ multiplex PCR, and TCRdb holds only the in-frame ones, with some missing. V and J calls and clone size follow that table, whereas D and trimming were derived from the DNA. The sample includes about 330,000 clones, roughly 88% of them seen just once. The record originates from a study of blood T cell repertoires in COVID-19. About the study: Italy, Spain and the United States were the sources of the convalescent and acute COVID-19 samples. The cDNA or gDNA used as material had been derived from T cells, B-cell-depleted T cells, or PBMCs.

Everyone who took part was 18 to 89 years old, and they came from about two dozen US areas. The CDR3 sequence is 14 residues long. V was clipped by 8 bases and J by 1 base; unmatched bases: 8. Germline values: CDR1 MDHEN, CDR2 SYDVKM. This TCR was sampled from a man aged 25-45 years who had recovered from COVID-19. Sample: PBMCs or T cells enriched from blood (not recorded which). The chain carries TRBV28 and TRBJ2-7; 7 nucleotides align to TRBD2. The CDR3 loop is CASGRDGLSYEQYF. CDR3 nucleotides: TGTGCCAGCGGGAGGGACGGCCTGTCCTACGAGCAGTACTTC.